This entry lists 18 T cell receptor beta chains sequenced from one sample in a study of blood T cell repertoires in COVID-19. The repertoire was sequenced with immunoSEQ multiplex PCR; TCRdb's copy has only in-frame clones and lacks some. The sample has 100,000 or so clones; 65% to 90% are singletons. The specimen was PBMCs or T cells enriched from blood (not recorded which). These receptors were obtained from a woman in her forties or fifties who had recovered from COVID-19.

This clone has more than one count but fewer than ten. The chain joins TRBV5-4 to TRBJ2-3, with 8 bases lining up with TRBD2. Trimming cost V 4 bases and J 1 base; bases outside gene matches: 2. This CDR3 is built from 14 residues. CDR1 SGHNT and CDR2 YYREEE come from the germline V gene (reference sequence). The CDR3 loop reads CASSVSGGTDTQYF. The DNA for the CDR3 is TGTGCCAGCAGCGTTAGCGGGGGCACAGATACGCAGTATTTT.

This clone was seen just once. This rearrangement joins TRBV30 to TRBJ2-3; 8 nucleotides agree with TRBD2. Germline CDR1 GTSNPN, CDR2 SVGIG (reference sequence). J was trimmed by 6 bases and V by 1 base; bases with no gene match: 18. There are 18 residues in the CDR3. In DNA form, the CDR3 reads TGTGCCTGGAGTGGGGGGAAGGCGGGGGGCATCCGAATCGATACGCAGTATTTT. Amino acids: CAWSGGKAGGIRIDTQYF.

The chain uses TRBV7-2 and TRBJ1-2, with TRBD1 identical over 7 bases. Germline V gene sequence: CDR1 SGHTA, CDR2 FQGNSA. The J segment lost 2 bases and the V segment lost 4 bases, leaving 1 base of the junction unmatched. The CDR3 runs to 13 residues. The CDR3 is CASSWGQNYGYTF. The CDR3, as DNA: TGTGCCAGCAGCTGGGGACAGAACTATGGCTACACCTTC.

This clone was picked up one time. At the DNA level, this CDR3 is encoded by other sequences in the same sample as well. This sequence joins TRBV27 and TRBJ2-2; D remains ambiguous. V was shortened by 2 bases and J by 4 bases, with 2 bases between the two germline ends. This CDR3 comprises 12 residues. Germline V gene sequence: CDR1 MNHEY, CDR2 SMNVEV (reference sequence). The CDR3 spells CASSLRTGELFF. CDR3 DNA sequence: TGTGCCAGCAGTTTACGCACCGGGGAGCTGTTTTTT.

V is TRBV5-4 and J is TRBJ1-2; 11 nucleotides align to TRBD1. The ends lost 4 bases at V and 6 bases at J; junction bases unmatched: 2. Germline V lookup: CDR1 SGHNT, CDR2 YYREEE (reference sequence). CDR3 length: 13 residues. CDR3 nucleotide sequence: TGTGCCAGCAGCAGGGGACAGGGGGATGGCTACACCTTC. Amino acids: CASSRGQGDGYTF.

The CDR3 DNA sequence: TGTGCCAGCAGCCGAGGGACAGCGGACAATCAGCCCCAGCATTTT. Amino acids: CASSRGTADNQPQHF. V and J are TRBV5-8 and TRBJ1-5, with TRBD1 matching over 7 bases. Germline V gene data show CDR1 as SGHTS and CDR2 as YDEGEE. J was trimmed by 3 bases and V by 4 bases; bases with no gene match: 7. The CDR3 length is 15 residues.

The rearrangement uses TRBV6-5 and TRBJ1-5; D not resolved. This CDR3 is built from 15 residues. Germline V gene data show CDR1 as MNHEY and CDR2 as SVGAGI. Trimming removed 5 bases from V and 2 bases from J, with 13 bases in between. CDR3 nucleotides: TGTGCCAGCAGTATGGAGCAGTGGGGCAATCAGCCCCAGCATTTT. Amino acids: CASSMEQWGNQPQHF.

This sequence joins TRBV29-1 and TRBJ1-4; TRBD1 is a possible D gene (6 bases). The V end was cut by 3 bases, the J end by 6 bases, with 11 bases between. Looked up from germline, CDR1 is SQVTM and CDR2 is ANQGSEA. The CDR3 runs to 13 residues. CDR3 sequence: CSVEKTGYEKLFF. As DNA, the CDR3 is TGCAGCGTTGAGAAAACAGGGTATGAAAAACTGTTTTTT.

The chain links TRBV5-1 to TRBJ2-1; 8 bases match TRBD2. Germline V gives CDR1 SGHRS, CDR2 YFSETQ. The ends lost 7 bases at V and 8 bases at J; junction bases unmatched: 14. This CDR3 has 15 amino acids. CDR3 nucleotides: TGCGCCAGCCGAAAAACTAGCGGAGTGGGGGATGAGCAGTTCTTC. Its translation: CASRKTSGVGDEQFF.

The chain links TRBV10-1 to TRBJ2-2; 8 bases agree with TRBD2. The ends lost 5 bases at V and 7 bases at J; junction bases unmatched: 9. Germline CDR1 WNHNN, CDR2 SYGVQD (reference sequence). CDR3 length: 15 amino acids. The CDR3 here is CASSRYSGIDGELFF. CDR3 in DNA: TGCGCCAGCAGTCGCTATAGCGGGATTGACGGGGAGCTGTTTTTT.

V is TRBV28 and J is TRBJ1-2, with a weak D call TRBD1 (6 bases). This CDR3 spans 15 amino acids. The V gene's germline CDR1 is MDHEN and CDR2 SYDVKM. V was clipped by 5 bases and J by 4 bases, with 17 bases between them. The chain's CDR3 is CASSQDSLAPYGYTF. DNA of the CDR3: TGTGCCAGCAGTCAGGACAGCCTCGCTCCCTATGGCTACACCTTC.

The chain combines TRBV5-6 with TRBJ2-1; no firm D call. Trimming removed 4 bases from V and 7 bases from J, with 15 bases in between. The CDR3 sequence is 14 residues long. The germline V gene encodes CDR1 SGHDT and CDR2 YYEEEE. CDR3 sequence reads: CASSKRLVRNEQFF. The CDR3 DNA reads TGTGCCAGCAGCAAAAGACTGGTTCGTAATGAGCAGTTCTTC. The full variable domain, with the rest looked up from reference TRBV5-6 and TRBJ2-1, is DAGVTQSPTHLIKTRGQQVTLRCSPKSGHDTVSWYQQALGQGPQFIFQYYEEEERQRGNFPDRFSGHQFPNYSSELNVNALLLGDSALYLCASSKRLVRNEQFFGPGTRLTVL.

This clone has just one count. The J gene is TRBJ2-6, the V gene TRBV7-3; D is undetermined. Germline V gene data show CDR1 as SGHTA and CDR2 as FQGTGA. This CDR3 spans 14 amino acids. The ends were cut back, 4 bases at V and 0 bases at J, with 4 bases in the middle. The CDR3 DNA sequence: TGTGCCAGCAGCTCCGTCTCTGGGGCCAACGTCCTGACTTTC. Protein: CASSSVSGANVLTF.

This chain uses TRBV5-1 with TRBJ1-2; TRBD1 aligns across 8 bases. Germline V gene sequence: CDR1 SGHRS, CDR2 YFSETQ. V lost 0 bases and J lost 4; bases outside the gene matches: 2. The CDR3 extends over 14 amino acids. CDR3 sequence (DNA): TGCGCCAGCAGCTTGGATACAGGGGGCTATGGCTACACCTTC. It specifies CASSLDTGGYGYTF.

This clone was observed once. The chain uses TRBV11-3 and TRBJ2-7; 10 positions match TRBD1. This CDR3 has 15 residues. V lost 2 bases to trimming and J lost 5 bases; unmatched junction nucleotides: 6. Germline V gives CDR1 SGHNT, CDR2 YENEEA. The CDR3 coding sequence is TGTGCCAGCAGCTTATCGACAGGGGGCTTAGACGAGCAGTACTTC. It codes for CASSLSTGGLDEQYF.

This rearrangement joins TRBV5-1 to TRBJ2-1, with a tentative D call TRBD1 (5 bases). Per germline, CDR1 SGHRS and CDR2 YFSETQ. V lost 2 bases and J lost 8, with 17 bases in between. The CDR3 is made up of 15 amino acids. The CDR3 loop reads CASSLGVYFLDEQFF. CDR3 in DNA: TGCGCCAGCAGCTTAGGGGTATATTTTTTGGATGAGCAGTTCTTC.

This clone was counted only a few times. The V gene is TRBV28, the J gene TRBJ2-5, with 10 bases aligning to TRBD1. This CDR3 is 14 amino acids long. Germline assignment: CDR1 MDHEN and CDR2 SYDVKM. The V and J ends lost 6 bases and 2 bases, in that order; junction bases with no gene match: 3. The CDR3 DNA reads TGTGCCAGCAGCTCGGGACAGGGGCAAGAGACCCAGTACTTC. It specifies CASSSGQGQETQYF.

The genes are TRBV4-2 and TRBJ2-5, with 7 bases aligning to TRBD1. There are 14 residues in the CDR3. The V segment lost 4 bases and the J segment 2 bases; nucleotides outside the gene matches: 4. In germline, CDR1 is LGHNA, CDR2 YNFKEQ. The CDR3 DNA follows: TGTGCCAGCAGCCCAGGGACAGTTCAAGAGACCCAGTACTTC. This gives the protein CASSPGTVQETQYF.